The sequence of this TCR beta chain was determined in a study of T cells in localized non-small cell lung cancer. Overall study results and limits: Maximal T cell clonality occurred in uninvolved adjacent lung, with tumor ranking below it.

Trimming took off 6 bases at V and 6 bases at J, with 16 bases between the two ends. CDR1 is LNHDA, CDR2 SQIVND, per germline (reference sequence). CDR3 length: 14 amino acids. A single count supports this clone. Its matching antigen is unknown. Data came from immunoSEQ multiplex PCR; TCRdb stores just in-frame clones and leaves some out. The top ten clones hold less than 20% of a sample with about 48,000 clones, approximately 80% of them seen once. The TCR was taken from a man aged 35-69 years with stage I squamous cell lung carcinoma. The sequencing here drew on peripheral blood, taken before any cancer treatment. The rearrangement links TRBV19 to TRBJ2-3; D not resolved. The CDR3 sequence: CASSLLSGRDTQYF. The CDR3 region has the DNA TGTGCCAGTAGCCTGCTGTCAGGTCGGGATACGCAGTATTTT.